Presented here are 20 T cell receptor beta chains from one specimen sequenced in a study of blood T cell repertoires in COVID-19 (dated by TCRdb to the early 2020s). To prepare the library, the immunoSEQ multiplex PCR assay was applied. Here the immuneACCESS table is served through TCRdb, limited to in-frame sequences with V and J called. Missing clones are a known gap in these copies; in checked studies unresolved V genes cover under half, and the rest lacks a known reason. The table for this sample lists fewer than 350,000 clones; about nine tenths of them were counted only once. Less than 2% of the sample lies in the top ten. Material for sequencing was PBMCs or T cells enriched from blood (not recorded which). The receptors shown here come from a woman aged 40 to 55 who had recovered from COVID-19.

This clone was detected once. The genes are TRBV30 and TRBJ1-1; D is uncertain. V was pared by 1 base and J by 5 bases, with 20 bases between. Germline V gene sequence: CDR1 GTSNPN, CDR2 SVGIG (reference sequence). The CDR3 sequence is 16 residues long. The CDR3 DNA follows: TGTGCCTGGAGTGCCCGGCTGAGAACGGGCGGGACTGAAGCTTTCTTT. It codes for CAWSARLRTGGTEAFF.

The CDR3 sequence is CATSDPRQGRGDEQFF. CDR3 in DNA: TGTGCCACCAGTGATCCTCGACAGGGGAGGGGGGATGAGCAGTTCTTC. The rearrangement links TRBV24-1 to TRBJ2-1; D is possibly TRBD1 (8 bases). This CDR3 is built from 16 residues. Germline V gene data show CDR1 as KGHDR and CDR2 as SFDVKD. V was pared by 3 bases and J by 8 bases, with 19 bases between.

This clone has just a few counts. The DNA for the CDR3 is TGTGCCAGCAGTTACCGGGGAAAGACTGAAGCTTTCTTT. It translates to CASSYRGKTEAFF. V and J are TRBV6-2 or TRBV6-3 and TRBJ1-1; D uncertain. The CDR3 spans 13 residues. Per germline, CDR1 MNHEY and CDR2 SVGEGT. V was trimmed by 2 bases and J by 5 bases, leaving 9 bases between them.

The chain recombines TRBV2 with TRBJ1-2; no definite D call. Trimming left V 3 bases short and J 8 bases short, with 7 bases between. The germline CDR1 and CDR2 sequences are SNHLY and FYNNEI. The CDR3 is 11 amino acids. The CDR3 protein is CASSDSGGYTF. The DNA of the CDR3 is TGTGCCAGCAGTGACTCGGGAGGCTACACCTTC.

J is TRBJ2-5 and V is TRBV4-1; 12 bases are shared with TRBD1. V shed 6 bases, J shed 5 bases, and the junction held 10 bases outside the gene matches. Germline V gene data show CDR1 as MGHRA and CDR2 as YSYEKL. This CDR3 has 16 amino acids. CDR3 nucleotide sequence: TGCGCCAGCAGGCCATACCGGGACAGGGGGCTGGAGACCCAGTACTTC. Protein: CASRPYRDRGLETQYF.

A few counts support this clone. The chain employs TRBV4-2 and TRBJ2-3, with unresolved D. V lost 1 base, J lost 4 bases, and 6 bases lay in between. The CDR3 is made up of 13 amino acids. Germline-derived CDR1 and CDR2 are LGHNA and YNFKEQ. The CDR3 loop is CASSQGSSDTQYF. CDR3 coding DNA: TGTGCCAGCAGCCAAGGTTCTTCAGATACGCAGTATTTT.

This chain uses TRBV7-2 with TRBJ1-1, with TRBD1 matching 7 bases. Unmatched junction bases numbered 4, after V lost 4 bases and J lost 2 bases. Germline V gives CDR1 SGHTA, CDR2 FQGNSA. The CDR3 extends over 14 amino acids. This CDR3 is CASSWGQLNTEAFF. Here the CDR3 DNA reads TGTGCCAGCAGCTGGGGACAGCTTAACACTGAAGCTTTCTTT.

The chain links TRBV19 to TRBJ2-1, with 8 bases fitting TRBD1. CDR3 length: 14 amino acids. V lost 5 bases to trimming and J lost 4 bases; unmatched junction nucleotides: 4. The germline V gene encodes CDR1 LNHDA and CDR2 SQIVND (reference sequence). CDR3 residues: CASSSTGGYNEQFF. CDR3 bases: TGTGCCAGTAGTTCCACAGGGGGTTACAATGAGCAGTTCTTC.

This clone has a handful of counts. The chain joins TRBV2 to TRBJ2-7; TRBD1 matches at 7 bases. The V gene's germline CDR1 is SNHLY and CDR2 FYNNEI. V lost 7 bases, J lost 2 bases, and 5 bases stayed unmatched. The CDR3 loop spans 13 amino acids. Here the CDR3 DNA reads TGTGCCAGCATGAGGACAGGCGCCTACGAGCAGTACTTC. It encodes CASMRTGAYEQYF.

This clone has more than one count but fewer than ten. The chain carries TRBV6-5 and TRBJ1-1; D ambiguous. Per the germline V gene, CDR1 is MNHEY and CDR2 is SVGAGI. CDR3 length equals 14 residues. V gave up 5 bases and J gave up 1 base, with 11 bases separating them. CDR3 DNA sequence: TGTGCCAGCAGTAGGTATGAGGGGAACACTGAAGCTTTCTTT. Translation: CASSRYEGNTEAFF.

The chain carries TRBV29-1 and TRBJ2-7; D is uncertain. CDR1 is SQVTM, CDR2 ANQGSEA, per germline. V was pared by 4 bases and J by 6 bases, with 19 bases between. This CDR3 is built from 14 residues. The CDR3 DNA reads as TGCAGCGTTGTTAAGGCCAACAGCTACGTCGAGCAGTACTTC. Its translation is CSVVKANSYVEQYF.

This clone was found a few times. The V and J genes are TRBV30 and TRBJ1-2; maybe TRBD1 (5 bases). V dropped 2 bases and J dropped 6 bases, with 16 bases sitting between them. CDR3 length: 14 amino acids. The germline CDR1 and CDR2 sequences are GTSNPN and SVGIG (reference sequence). The chain's CDR3 is CAWSFLGAANGYTF. The CDR3 nucleotides read TGTGCCTGGAGTTTCCTTGGGGCAGCGAATGGCTACACCTTC.

The chain employs TRBV7-9 and TRBJ1-1; D is possibly TRBD1 (6 bases). The length of the CDR3 is 13 residues. The V and J ends lost 3 bases and 7 bases respectively, with 12 bases between them. Germline V gene lookup returns CDR1 SEHNR and CDR2 FQNEAQ (reference sequence). CDR3 in DNA: TGTGCCAGCAGCTTCTCTCAGGGGTTTGAAGCTTTCTTT. Its translation is CASSFSQGFEAFF.

This chain connects TRBV2 to TRBJ2-2; 8 bases fit TRBD1. CDR1 SNHLY and CDR2 FYNNEI come from the germline V gene. J was trimmed by 6 bases and V by 3 bases; bases with no gene match: 3. The CDR3 length is 14 residues. As DNA, the CDR3 is TGTGCCAGCAGTGACAGGGGGCCGTCCGGGGAGCTGTTTTTT. It specifies CASSDRGPSGELFF.

The chain employs TRBV19 and TRBJ2-3; the D gene is possibly TRBD2 (6 bases). V was shortened by 6 bases and J by 4 bases, with 14 bases between the two germline ends. Germline-derived CDR1 and CDR2 are LNHDA and SQIVND (reference sequence). The CDR3 length is 14 residues. The CDR3 loop is CASRTSTIPDTQYF. The CDR3, as DNA: TGTGCCAGTAGGACTAGTACGATTCCAGATACGCAGTATTTT.

The rearrangement links TRBV30 to TRBJ2-7; 11 bases match TRBD1. The J segment lost 1 base and the V segment lost 2 bases, leaving 4 bases of the junction unmatched. Germline values: CDR1 GTSNPN, CDR2 SVGIG (reference sequence). The CDR3 runs to 15 residues. In nucleotides, the CDR3 is TGTGCCTGGAGTACCGGACAGGGGGCTTCCTACGAGCAGTACTTC. It codes for CAWSTGQGASYEQYF.

The J gene is TRBJ1-2, the V gene TRBV5-6, with D possibly TRBD1 on 5 matching bases. Trimming took 0 bases from V and 8 from J, leaving 11 bases between them. The CDR3 loop spans 13 amino acids. Per the germline V gene, CDR1 is SGHDT and CDR2 is YYEEEE. The CDR3 bases are TGTGCCAGCAGCTTGGCCAGGGCCGGCGGCTACACCTTC. Protein: CASSLARAGGYTF.

The chain employs TRBV27 and TRBJ2-1; TRBD2 matches at 15 bases. From germline, CDR1 is MNHEY and CDR2 SMNVEV (reference sequence). V lost 5 bases to trimming and J lost 3 bases; unmatched junction nucleotides: 14. This CDR3 has 20 residues. The CDR3 region has the DNA TGTGCCAGCAGTCCAGGGGCCGGGACTAGCGGGGGGTGGATCTACAATGAGCAGTTCTTC. The encoded protein is CASSPGAGTSGGWIYNEQFF.

This chain connects TRBV6-5 to TRBJ1-5; maybe TRBD1 (6 bases). Germline V lookup: CDR1 MNHEY, CDR2 SVGAGI. V was trimmed by 6 bases and J by 9 bases, leaving 18 bases between them. This CDR3 contains 14 residues. CDR3 DNA: TGTGCCAGCAGACCCAGGGGCTCCCTCACGCCCCAGCATTTT. Protein: CASRPRGSLTPQHF.

In DNA, the CDR3 is TGCGCCAGCAGCTTGGCGGGGGTTTCTCCGAGTGGCTACACCTTC. Its protein product is CASSLAGVSPSGYTF. V is TRBV5-1 and J is TRBJ1-2; D perhaps matches TRBD1 (5 bases). Germline assignment: CDR1 SGHRS and CDR2 YFSETQ. V dropped 0 bases and J dropped 7 bases, with 16 bases sitting between them. This CDR3 is 15 amino acids long.